The following is a T cell receptor beta chain sequence with its context. Antigen unknown. This entry comes from a study of shared clonotypes between healthy human individuals. The study's findings and limits: Compared with clonotypes that all four donors shared, non-shared clonotypes had lower generation probabilities.

The trim removed 6 bases at V and 4 bases at J, leaving 14 bases unmatched. The CDR3 is made up of 17 amino acids. Germline V CDR1 and CDR2: MGHRA, YSYEKL. Data came from immunoSEQ multiplex PCR; TCRdb stores just in-frame clones and leaves some out. The profile shows some 680,000 clones, about 80% of them singletons. A CD45RA-negative memory subset and a CD45RA+ naive subset were separated from the CD4+ cells. The V call is TRBV4-1, the J call TRBJ1-2; 10 nucleotides align to TRBD1. The TCR sequence derives from a woman in her 30s in good health. Sample: memory CD4+ T cells sorted from blood. Described subset: CD45RA-negative fraction. The CDR3 spells CASSQYRDRGLAYGYTF. The CDR3 nucleotides read TGCGCCAGCAGTCAATACCGGGACAGGGGTCTTGCCTATGGCTACACCTTC.